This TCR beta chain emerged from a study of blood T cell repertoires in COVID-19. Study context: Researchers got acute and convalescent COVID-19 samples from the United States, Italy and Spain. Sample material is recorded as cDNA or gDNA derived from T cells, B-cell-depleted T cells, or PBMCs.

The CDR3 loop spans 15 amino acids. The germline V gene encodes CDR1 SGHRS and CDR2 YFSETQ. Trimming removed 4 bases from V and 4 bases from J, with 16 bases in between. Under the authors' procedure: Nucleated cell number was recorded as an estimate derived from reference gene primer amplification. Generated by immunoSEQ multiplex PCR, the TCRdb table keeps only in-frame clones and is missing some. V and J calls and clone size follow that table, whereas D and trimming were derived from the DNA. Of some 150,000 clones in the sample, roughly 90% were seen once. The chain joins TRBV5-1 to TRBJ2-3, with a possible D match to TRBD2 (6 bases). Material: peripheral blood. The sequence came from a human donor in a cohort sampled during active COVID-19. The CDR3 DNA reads TGCGCCAGCAGCCTCTCAGGGACTGGGTCAGATACGCAGTATTTT. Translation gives CASSLSGTGSDTQYF.